The 12 T cell receptor beta chains below were found in one sample sequenced in a study of blood T cell repertoires in COVID-19. Sequencing was performed with immunoSEQ multiplex PCR; in TCRdb, only in-frame clones are kept and a portion is missing. Seen here are about 110,000 clones, around nine tenths observed once, and the top ten hold 4% to 5%. Sequenced material: peripheral blood. Receptors were obtained from a man aged 40-49 years with acute or convalescent COVID-19.

CDR3 protein: CASSQGALAGEETQYF. In nucleotides, the CDR3 is TGTGCCAGCAGCCAAGGGGCTCTAGCGGGCGAAGAGACCCAGTACTTC. V gene TRBV4-2 combines with J gene TRBJ2-5; 8 bases align to TRBD2. Per the germline V gene, CDR1 is LGHNA and CDR2 is YNFKEQ. The CDR3 loop spans 16 amino acids. Losses at the gene ends were 1 base for V and 3 bases for J; bases not matched to a gene: 7.

CDR3 in DNA: TGTGCCAGCAGAAGACAGGGTAACTATGGCTACACCTTC. Residues: CASRRQGNYGYTF. This chain links TRBV6-5 with TRBJ1-2; 7 bases line up with TRBD1. From germline, CDR1 is MNHEY and CDR2 SVGAGI. The junction had 2 bases not matched to a gene; V was cut back by 6 bases and J by 1 base. CDR3 length: 13 amino acids.

The chain has TRBV12-5 and TRBJ2-1; D remains ambiguous. The germline V gene has CDR1 LGHNT and CDR2 FRNRAP. This CDR3 has 17 residues. The ends were cut back, 5 bases at V and 0 bases at J, with 17 bases in the middle. The DNA of the CDR3 is TGTGCTAGTGGTACTCCCGGAGCGCCAAGCTCCTACAATGAGCAGTTCTTC. It encodes CASGTPGAPSSYNEQFF.

This clone was seen once. The chain couples TRBV18 to TRBJ2-3, with 15 bases fitting TRBD2. Germline V lookup: CDR1 KGHSH, CDR2 LQKENI. V shed 3 bases and J 3 bases; nucleotides not matched to a gene: 4. CDR3 length: 17 amino acids. CDR3 coding DNA: TGTGCCAGCTCACCCCCGGGACTAGCGGGAGGAACAGATACGCAGTATTTT. Translating it yields CASSPPGLAGGTDTQYF.

The chain uses TRBV7-9 and TRBJ1-2; D unresolved. The CDR3 totals 14 residues. The germline V gene encodes CDR1 SEHNR and CDR2 FQNEAQ (reference sequence). Between the trimmed V and J ends, which lost 0 bases and 7 bases, there was a span of 12 bases. The CDR3 reads CASSLASFSFGYTF. As DNA, the CDR3 is TGTGCCAGCAGCTTAGCGTCTTTCTCCTTTGGCTACACCTTC.

This rearrangement joins TRBV6-4 to TRBJ2-6; D is unresolved. V was trimmed by 3 bases and J by 4 bases, leaving 13 bases between them. The CDR3 consists of 16 residues. Germline CDR1 MRHNA, CDR2 SNTAGT. This chain's CDR3 is CASSEGGLSGANVLTF. The DNA for the CDR3 is TGTGCCAGCAGTGAAGGCGGTCTCTCCGGGGCCAACGTCCTGACTTTC.

The V and J genes are TRBV5-8 and TRBJ2-5; 9 nucleotides agree with TRBD1. Unmatched junction bases numbered 8, after V lost 4 bases and J lost 1 base. Germline lookup yields CDR1 SGHTS and CDR2 YDEGEE. This CDR3 has 16 residues. CDR3 bases: TGTGCCAGCAGCCCCTCCGGGACAGGGTCCCAAGAGACCCAGTACTTC. It encodes CASSPSGTGSQETQYF.

This chain uses TRBV4-3 with TRBJ2-3; D not resolved. The CDR3 length is 16 residues. The germline gives CDR1 LGHNA, CDR2 YSLEER. Trimming cost V 0 bases and J 5 bases, with 15 bases left between them. The CDR3, as DNA: TGCGCCAGCAGCCAAGAGACGAACAGAGTAGGAGATACGCAGTATTTT. It translates to CASSQETNRVGDTQYF.

J is TRBJ1-1 and V is TRBV15; tentative D call: TRBD1 (5 bases). This CDR3 is built from 18 residues. Germline CDR1 is LNHNV and CDR2 is YYDKDF (reference sequence). The ends were cut back, 0 bases at V and 5 bases at J, with 22 bases in the middle. CDR3 protein: CATSRDFGFSPGGTEAFF. CDR3 sequence (DNA): TGTGCCACCAGCAGAGATTTCGGCTTTTCTCCGGGGGGTACTGAAGCTTTCTTT.

The gene calls are TRBV19 and TRBJ2-7, with 9 bases identical to TRBD1. Germline CDR1 reads LNHDA; CDR2 reads SQIVND (reference sequence). The ends lost 4 bases at V and 2 bases at J; junction bases unmatched: 3. This CDR3 spans 14 amino acids. The CDR3 region is CASSTGTGPYEQYF. CDR3 bases: TGTGCCAGTAGTACGGGGACAGGGCCCTACGAGCAGTACTTC.

This chain connects TRBV6-5 to TRBJ1-5, with D perhaps TRBD1 (6 bases). Germline CDR1 MNHEY, CDR2 SVGAGI. CDR3 length equals 15 residues. V shed 6 bases and J shed 0 bases, with 12 bases lying between them. CDR3 sequence reads: CASRADRNSNQPQHF. The CDR3 region has the DNA TGTGCCAGCAGAGCCGACAGGAATAGCAATCAGCCCCAGCATTTT.

This sequence joins TRBV6-5 and TRBJ2-7, with D perhaps TRBD2 (5 bases). The CDR3 sequence is 15 residues long. Germline CDR1 is MNHEY and CDR2 is SVGAGI. The germline V and J ends were trimmed by 4 bases and 0 bases, with 13 bases remaining between them. CDR3 protein: CASSLDYKSSYEQYF. The DNA for the CDR3 is TGTGCCAGCAGTTTAGACTACAAGAGCTCCTACGAGCAGTACTTC.